Following are 26 T cell receptor beta chains from one sample sequenced in a study of blood T cell repertoires in COVID-19. Profiled with immunoSEQ multiplex PCR; TCRdb holds only in-frame clones, not every one. Of about 270,000 clones detected, around 86% appear once; the ten largest clones hold approximately 10%. The sample comprised peripheral blood. Every receptor here comes from a man between 35 and 55 years old with active or convalescent COVID-19.

The rearrangement links TRBV5-1 to TRBJ1-6; D may be TRBD1 (6 bases). This CDR3 comprises 14 residues. Trimming shortened V by 4 bases and J by 12 bases, and 17 bases separated the two germline ends. Per the germline V gene, CDR1 is SGHRS and CDR2 is YFSETQ. CDR3 sequence: CASSPGGGGLPLHF. For the CDR3, the DNA is TGCGCCAGCAGCCCCGGCGGGGGCGGCCTACCCCTCCACTTT.

This rearrangement joins TRBV15 to TRBJ2-1; a possible D gene is TRBD2 (6 bases). Germline assignment: CDR1 LNHNV and CDR2 YYDKDF (reference sequence). This CDR3 has 17 amino acids. The germline V and J ends were trimmed by 0 bases and 5 bases, with 17 bases remaining between them. The CDR3 region has the DNA TGTGCCACCAGCAGAGAGCTCCCTAGCGTGGGACACAATGAGCAGTTCTTC. It codes for CATSRELPSVGHNEQFF.

This clone was counted between two and nine times. The chain carries TRBV6-1 and TRBJ1-2; perhaps TRBD1 as D (6 bases). The CDR3 is 17 residues long. The V end lost 4 bases, the J end lost 1 base, and 19 bases lay between the germline ends. Germline-derived CDR1 and CDR2 are MNHNS and SASEGT. The CDR3 region has the DNA TGTGCCAGCAGTGGACCACTGGACAGAACCTTTAACTATGGCTACACCTTC. This codes for CASSGPLDRTFNYGYTF.

The chain carries TRBV14 and TRBJ2-1; 9 bases are a match to TRBD1. CDR1 SGHDN and CDR2 FVKESK come from the germline V gene. The CDR3 has 17 residues. The trim removed 2 bases at V and 6 bases at J, leaving 11 bases unmatched. The CDR3 loop reads CASSQSFGTGFVNEQFF. The CDR3 nucleotides read TGTGCCAGCAGCCAATCATTTGGGACAGGGTTTGTCAATGAGCAGTTCTTC.

This chain uses TRBV3-1 (or the pseudogene TRBV3-2) with TRBJ1-2; 8 bases align to TRBD1. The CDR3 length is 17 residues. Germline V lookup: CDR1 LGHDT, CDR2 YNNKEL (reference sequence). The V and J ends lost 1 base and 6 bases, in that order; junction bases with no gene match: 13. The CDR3 loop reads CASSQVPTGTGVNGYTF. The CDR3 nucleotides read TGTGCCAGCAGCCAAGTCCCCACCGGGACAGGCGTCAATGGCTACACCTTC.

The chain joins TRBV28 to TRBJ1-1; 8 bases align to TRBD1. V shed 10 bases and J 7 bases; nucleotides not matched to a gene: 14. This CDR3 is 14 amino acids long. Germline V lookup: CDR1 MDHEN, CDR2 SYDVKM. The CDR3 region has the DNA TGTGCCACCTACGACAAGACAGGGGTAGATGAAGCTTTCTTT. This translates into CATYDKTGVDEAFF.

This clone was detected a few times. V and J are TRBV5-6 and TRBJ1-1; weak D call: TRBD1 (6 bases). Germline V gene sequence: CDR1 SGHDT, CDR2 YYEEEE. This CDR3 contains 16 residues. The V end was cut by 2 bases, the J end by 0 bases, with 14 bases between. CDR3 in amino acids: CASSFGYGGLNTEAFF. CDR3 coding DNA: TGTGCCAGCAGCTTTGGATACGGGGGGCTGAACACTGAAGCTTTCTTT.

The rearrangement joins TRBV19 to TRBJ1-1; D unresolved. This CDR3 is 11 amino acids long. Germline V lookup: CDR1 LNHDA, CDR2 SQIVND (reference sequence). With 9 bases removed from V and 2 bases from J, the gap between germline ends came to 7 bases. CDR3 amino acids: CASRLNTEAFF. DNA for the CDR3: TGTGCCAGCAGGTTAAACACTGAAGCTTTCTTT.

The chain combines TRBV27 with TRBJ1-1, with 9 positions matching TRBD1. The CDR3 has 15 amino acids. After removal of 6 bases from V and 2 bases from J, the junction contained 7 bases not matched to a gene. CDR1 MNHEY and CDR2 SMNVEV come from the germline V gene (reference sequence). This chain's CDR3 is CASSLGTGFNTEAFF. The CDR3 nucleotides read TGTGCCAGCAGCCTAGGGACAGGGTTTAACACTGAAGCTTTCTTT.

This clone has at least ten counts. This rearrangement joins TRBV7-9 to TRBJ2-7, with D possibly matching TRBD2 (6 bases). Per the germline V gene, CDR1 is SEHNR and CDR2 is FQNEAQ (reference sequence). The V and J ends lost 5 bases and 6 bases respectively, with 11 bases between them. The length of the CDR3 is 12 residues. The CDR3, as DNA: TGTGCCAGCAGCCTTGCGGGATCCGAGCAGTACTTC. Translation gives CASSLAGSEQYF.

This sequence joins TRBV5-6 and TRBJ2-3; TRBD2 agrees at 9 bases. This CDR3 has 15 residues. Germline V gene lookup returns CDR1 SGHDT and CDR2 YYEEEE. With 7 bases clipped from V and 5 bases from J, the junction kept 11 bases outside the gene matches. For the CDR3, the DNA is TGTGCCAGCTTCCCCGCGGGAGGGACCGGAGATACGCAGTATTTT. Its protein product is CASFPAGGTGDTQYF.

V gene TRBV6-2 or TRBV6-3 combines with J gene TRBJ1-5; tentatively, D is TRBD1 (6 bases). The CDR3 has 14 residues. The germline V gene encodes CDR1 MNHEY and CDR2 SVGEGT. The V end was cut by 5 bases, the J end by 7 bases, with 15 bases between. The CDR3 coding sequence is TGTGCCAGCAGTAACACACAGGGTTGGCAGCCCCAGCATTTT. Its protein product is CASSNTQGWQPQHF.

The V and J genes are TRBV24-1 and TRBJ1-1; D is unresolved. The V gene's germline CDR1 is KGHDR and CDR2 SFDVKD. V gave up 4 bases and J gave up 10 bases, with 15 bases separating them. This CDR3 has 13 residues. CDR3 protein: CATSDRGDVGAFF. The CDR3 region has the DNA TGTGCCACCAGTGACCGGGGTGACGTTGGAGCTTTCTTT.

The J gene is TRBJ1-4, the V gene TRBV27; 9 bases match TRBD1. V trimming: 5 bases; J trimming: 8 bases; junction bases outside the gene matches: 9. From germline, CDR1 is MNHEY and CDR2 SMNVEV (reference sequence). The CDR3 has 15 amino acids. The CDR3 region is CASSNPGQGVEKLFF. The CDR3 nucleotides read TGTGCCAGCAGTAACCCGGGACAGGGCGTGGAAAAACTGTTTTTT.

J is TRBJ1-5 and V is TRBV18; 8 bases are shared with TRBD1. After removal of 6 bases from V and 6 bases from J, the junction contained 7 bases not matched to a gene. The CDR3 has 14 residues. The germline V gene encodes CDR1 KGHSH and CDR2 LQKENI. DNA of the CDR3: TGTGCCAGCTCGCCGACAGGGGAGACTCAGCCCCAGCATTTT. It is translated as CASSPTGETQPQHF.

The V gene is TRBV4-1, the J gene TRBJ1-6; the D is unclear. V was trimmed by 4 bases and J by 0 bases, leaving 16 bases between them. Per germline, CDR1 MGHRA and CDR2 YSYEKL. The CDR3 is 18 amino acids. This CDR3 is CASSLPIRESSYNSPLHF. The CDR3 nucleotides are TGCGCCAGCAGCCTTCCCATAAGGGAGAGCTCCTATAATTCACCCCTCCACTTT.

The chain carries TRBV11-2 and TRBJ2-3; D ambiguous. V was pared by 2 bases and J by 2 bases, with 5 bases between. CDR3 size: 13 residues. Germline CDR1 SGHAT, CDR2 FQNNGV. The CDR3: CASSLRVTDTQYF. DNA for the CDR3: TGTGCCAGCAGCTTAAGAGTCACAGATACGCAGTATTTT.

This clone appeared once. The J gene is TRBJ2-5, the V gene TRBV5-6; TRBD1 aligns across 9 bases. Looked up from germline, CDR1 is SGHDT and CDR2 is YYEEEE. V shed 4 bases, J shed 1 base, and the junction held 11 bases outside the gene matches. The CDR3 has 17 residues. CDR3 sequence: CASSPLRGQGVQETQYF. CDR3 nucleotides: TGTGCCAGCAGCCCACTCCGGGGACAGGGAGTCCAAGAGACCCAGTACTTC.

J is TRBJ2-3 and V is TRBV7-3; 8 nucleotides align to TRBD1. The germline gives CDR1 SGHTA, CDR2 FQGTGA. V was pared by 3 bases and J by 0 bases, with 2 bases of the junction left unmatched. The CDR3 consists of 15 residues. The CDR3 loop reads CASSFTGGSTDTQYF. The DNA for the CDR3 is TGTGCCAGCAGCTTTACAGGGGGAAGCACAGATACGCAGTATTTT. Supplemented by reference TRBV7-3 and TRBJ2-3, the full variable domain reads GAGVSQTPSNKVTEKGKYVELRCDPISGHTALYWYRQSLGQGPEFLIYFQGTGAADDSGLPNDRFFAVRPEGSVSTLKIQRTERGDSAVYLCASSFTGGSTDTQYFGPGTRLTVL.

The rearrangement uses TRBV7-9 and TRBJ2-2; D remains ambiguous. Germline V gives CDR1 SEHNR, CDR2 FQNEAQ (reference sequence). The CDR3 is made up of 13 amino acids. Trimming pared 5 bases from V and 5 bases from J, leaving 9 bases between. CDR3: CASSADFTGELFF. For the CDR3, the DNA is TGTGCCAGCAGCGCAGATTTTACCGGGGAGCTGTTTTTT.

The chain joins TRBV12-5 to TRBJ2-5; D is unresolved. V was cut by 7 bases and J by 5 bases, with 11 bases left in between. Germline loops: CDR1 LGHNT, CDR2 FRNRAP. The CDR3 has 12 amino acids. CDR3 DNA: TGTGCTAGTGCTCCCCCCCTGGAGACCCAGTACTTC. Protein: CASAPPLETQYF.

The chain has TRBV10-3 and TRBJ2-7, with TRBD1 matching 8 bases. Germline V gives CDR1 ENHRY, CDR2 SYGVKD. With 3 bases clipped from V and 0 bases from J, the junction kept 4 bases outside the gene matches. This CDR3 has 15 residues. The CDR3 sequence is CAISDTGTGSYEQYF. The CDR3 DNA sequence: TGTGCCATCAGTGATACGGGGACAGGCTCCTACGAGCAGTACTTC.

V and J are TRBV3-1 (or the pseudogene TRBV3-2) and TRBJ2-5, with TRBD2 matching 7 bases. The trim removed 3 bases at V and 5 bases at J, leaving 6 bases unmatched. CDR3 length equals 14 residues. The V gene's germline CDR1 is LGHDT and CDR2 YNNKEL (reference sequence). For the CDR3, the DNA is TGTGCCAGCAGCCACTGGGTGGGAGGGGAGACCCAGTACTTC. Its translation is CASSHWVGGETQYF.

The chain employs TRBV19 and TRBJ1-1; the D gene is possibly TRBD1 (6 bases). The ends were cut back, 7 bases at V and 5 bases at J, with 14 bases in the middle. The CDR3 has 13 residues. Germline CDR1 is LNHDA and CDR2 is SQIVND (reference sequence). The CDR3 DNA reads TGTGCCAGTAAGCTCAGGGGTCGGACTGAAGCTTTCTTT. Amino acid sequence: CASKLRGRTEAFF.

This clone appeared once. V usage is TRBV29-1 and J usage is TRBJ2-7, with 10 bases lining up with TRBD1. This CDR3 has 12 amino acids. The V gene's germline CDR1 is SQVTM and CDR2 ANQGSEA. With 6 bases clipped from V and 5 bases from J, the junction kept 4 bases outside the gene matches. CDR3 amino acids: CSVRQGADEQYF. CDR3 bases: TGCAGCGTCCGACAGGGGGCCGACGAGCAGTACTTC.

This chain links TRBV6-5 with TRBJ1-4, with 7 bases aligning to TRBD1. The CDR3 is 15 residues long. Germline loops: CDR1 MNHEY, CDR2 SVGAGI. V trimming: 2 bases; J trimming: 7 bases; junction bases outside the gene matches: 7. CDR3 in DNA: TGTGCCAGCAGTTACGAGGGGACAGCCGGTGAAAAACTGTTTTTT. This gives the protein CASSYEGTAGEKLFF.